The 25 T cell receptor beta chains below all came from one sample that was sequenced in a study of blood T cell repertoires in COVID-19 (dated by TCRdb to about 2020). Receptor amplification or capture employed the immunoSEQ multiplex PCR assay. TCRdb re-hosts the immuneACCESS table, in-frame sequences only. Its copies lack some clones; in the studies checked, an unresolved V gene accounts for under half of them, and the cause for the rest is not known. The sample table records just over 200,000 clones; around 80% of these occur just once. The top ten constitute 4.5% to 7% of the sample. Sequencing input: peripheral blood. The receptors shown here come from a woman between 65 and 79 years old with acute or convalescent COVID-19.

This chain joins TRBV30 and TRBJ2-7, with 7 bases lining up with TRBD2. Germline assignment: CDR1 GTSNPN and CDR2 SVGIG (reference sequence). The CDR3 runs 13 residues. With V trimmed by 2 bases and J by 4 bases, 5 bases remained unmatched. The CDR3: CAWSTASGYEQYF. As DNA, the CDR3 is TGTGCCTGGAGTACGGCTAGCGGATACGAGCAGTACTTC.

The chain has TRBV11-2 and TRBJ1-4, with D maybe TRBD1 (5 bases). Germline V gene sequence: CDR1 SGHAT, CDR2 FQNNGV. This CDR3 is built from 18 residues. Trimming left V 5 bases short and J 4 bases short, with 23 bases between. The CDR3 DNA is TGTGCCAGCAGCGCAAGAGGCCGGACGACAGCATTTAATGAAAAACTGTTTTTT. Translation: CASSARGRTTAFNEKLFF.

This clone was seen once. CDR3 nucleotides: TGTGCCAGCAGCTTAGGGATTGACCCGAAGCGCAATGAGCAGTTCTTC. Its translation is CASSLGIDPKRNEQFF. V usage is TRBV7-9 and J usage is TRBJ2-1; no clear D gene. CDR3 length: 16 amino acids. CDR1 and CDR2 from the germline V gene are SEHNR and FQNEAQ (reference sequence). V dropped 1 base and J dropped 6 bases, with 16 bases sitting between them.

This clone was seen once. This chain links TRBV30 with TRBJ2-5; possible D gene TRBD1, 6 bases. The CDR3 has 13 residues. CDR1 and CDR2 (germline): GTSNPN, SVGIG (reference sequence). V lost 8 bases to trimming and J lost 5 bases, with 18 bases between them. CDR3 residues: CAQGRGMLETQYF. The DNA of the CDR3 is TGTGCCCAAGGCAGGGGAATGCTTGAGACCCAGTACTTC. Together with reference TRBV30 and TRBJ2-5, the CDR3 gives the full variable domain: SQTIHQWPATLVQPVGSPLSLECTVEGTSNPNLYWYRQAAGRGLQLLFYSVGIGQISSEVPQNLSASRPQDRQFILSSKKLLLSDSGFYLCAQGRGMLETQYFGPGTRLLVL.

The J gene is TRBJ2-2, the V gene TRBV6-2 or TRBV6-3, with TRBD2 matching over 8 bases. Trimming removed 6 bases from V and 6 bases from J; junction bases left unmatched: 12. CDR1 MNHEY and CDR2 SVGEGT come from the germline V gene. The CDR3 length is 16 residues. The CDR3 DNA reads as TGTGCCAGCAGCCCTCCGGGACTAGGCCCTTCCGGGGAGCTGTTTTTT. As protein: CASSPPGLGPSGELFF.

The rearrangement joins TRBV7-2 to TRBJ2-1, with TRBD2 identical over 9 bases. Trimming cost V 3 bases and J 4 bases; bases outside gene matches: 7. The CDR3 has 16 residues. The V gene's germline CDR1 is SGHTA and CDR2 FQGNSA. CDR3 in amino acids: CASSFLGSGSYNEQFF. The CDR3 DNA reads as TGTGCCAGCAGCTTTTTAGGTAGCGGGAGTTACAATGAGCAGTTCTTC.

The chain employs TRBV19 and TRBJ2-7, with 9 bases matching TRBD1. CDR1 LNHDA and CDR2 SQIVND come from the germline V gene (reference sequence). Trimming cost V 4 bases and J 6 bases; bases outside gene matches: 7. This CDR3 region has 14 residues. CDR3 residues: CASSSGTGNSEQYF. The DNA for the CDR3 is TGTGCCAGTAGTAGCGGGACAGGGAACAGCGAGCAGTACTTC.

V gene TRBV19 combines with J gene TRBJ2-5; D perhaps matches TRBD1 (6 bases). CDR1 is LNHDA and CDR2 is SQIVND in the germline V gene (reference sequence). V was pared by 6 bases and J by 10 bases, with 18 bases between. The CDR3 extends over 13 amino acids. DNA for the CDR3: TGTGCCAGTAGCGGTGGGGTATACAGGGACCAGTACTTC. It is translated as CASSGGVYRDQYF.

The CDR3 loop is CASSFEDRALNTEAFF. The CDR3 DNA follows: TGTGCCAGCAGCTTTGAGGACAGGGCCTTGAACACTGAAGCTTTCTTT. The chain couples TRBV5-6 to TRBJ1-1; 8 bases are a match to TRBD1. There are 16 residues in the CDR3. Unmatched junction bases numbered 6, after V lost 2 bases and J lost 0 bases. Germline V gene sequence: CDR1 SGHDT, CDR2 YYEEEE.

This rearrangement joins TRBV28 to TRBJ1-5; D is perhaps TRBD1 (6 bases). V was pared by 3 bases and J by 7 bases, with 25 bases between. Germline assignment: CDR1 MDHEN and CDR2 SYDVKM. This CDR3 is built from 18 residues. CDR3 sequence: CASSFLGFEGVGWQPQHF. The CDR3 bases are TGTGCCAGCAGTTTTCTAGGATTCGAGGGGGTAGGTTGGCAGCCCCAGCATTTT.

This chain connects TRBV12-3 or TRBV12-4 to TRBJ1-2; D is unclear. The CDR3 is 12 residues long. Between the trimmed V and J ends, which lost 5 bases and 7 bases, there was a span of 11 bases. This CDR3 is CASSRGQSGYTF. Here the CDR3 DNA reads TGTGCCAGCAGTCGAGGGCAGTCTGGCTACACCTTC.

The V gene is TRBV18, the J gene TRBJ1-1; tentative D call: TRBD1 (5 bases). Deletions cut 3 bases from V and 1 base from J, with 12 bases between. The CDR3 length is 15 residues. Germline CDR1 KGHSH, CDR2 LQKENI. The CDR3 DNA sequence: TGTGCCAGCTCACCGGGGCGGGGTAGGAACACTGAAGCTTTCTTT. This encodes CASSPGRGRNTEAFF.

V and J are TRBV7-6 and TRBJ2-5; 8 nucleotides match TRBD1. The CDR3 length is 17 residues. J lost 8 bases, V lost 3 bases, and 17 bases had no gene match. Germline CDR1 and CDR2: SGHVS and FNYEAQ. The CDR3 protein is CASSLGQANYVPETQYF. CDR3 in DNA: TGTGCCAGCAGCTTGGGACAGGCGAACTACGTACCAGAAACCCAGTACTTC.

The chain employs TRBV7-2 and TRBJ1-1; D possibly corresponds to TRBD1 (5 bases). This CDR3 comprises 14 residues. V gave up 5 bases and J gave up 10 bases, with 20 bases separating them. The germline gives CDR1 SGHTA, CDR2 FQGNSA. Here the CDR3 reads CASSQGGTLRGAFF. CDR3 DNA: TGTGCCAGCAGCCAGGGCGGGACCCTGAGGGGAGCTTTCTTT.

The J gene is TRBJ2-3, the V gene TRBV5-1, with a weak D call TRBD2 (6 bases). The CDR3 has 18 residues. CDR1 is SGHRS and CDR2 is YFSETQ in the germline V gene. V was cut by 4 bases and J by 0 bases, with 21 bases left in between. Here the CDR3 reads CASSTRGGTAPSTDTQYF. CDR3 DNA: TGCGCCAGCAGCACTCGAGGCGGGACGGCACCTAGCACAGATACGCAGTATTTT.

V is TRBV27 and J is TRBJ1-2, with D hard to call. In germline, CDR1 is MNHEY, CDR2 SMNVEV (reference sequence). The CDR3 runs to 16 residues. Trimming left V 3 bases short and J 5 bases short, with 19 bases between. The CDR3 DNA reads TGTGCCAGCAGTTTTGGCAGGTCCCCTTCCCTGTATGGCTACACCTTC. Translated: CASSFGRSPSLYGYTF.

This clone was picked up a small number of times. The chain couples TRBV13 to TRBJ1-1; no firm D call. Per germline, CDR1 PRHDT and CDR2 FYEKMQ (reference sequence). Trimming removed 3 bases at V and 0 bases at J, with 11 bases between. The CDR3 covers 15 residues. CDR3 residues: CASSFGRVMNTEAFF. The CDR3 coding sequence is TGTGCCAGCAGCTTTGGTCGAGTGATGAACACTGAAGCTTTCTTT.

This clone came up a few times. This sequence joins TRBV11-2 and TRBJ1-4; 7 bases are a match to TRBD1. V gave up 7 bases and J gave up 3 bases; unmatched junction bases: 8. Germline V CDR1 and CDR2: SGHAT, FQNNGV. The CDR3 runs 15 residues. The CDR3 sequence: CASTGRGLSNEKLFF. As DNA, the CDR3 is TGTGCCAGCACCGGCAGGGGGTTATCTAATGAAAAACTGTTTTTT.

The chain has TRBV6-5 and TRBJ2-4; possibly TRBD1 for D (6 bases). V was pared by 11 bases and J by 8 bases, with 19 bases between. The germline V gene has CDR1 MNHEY and CDR2 SVGAGI. There are 13 residues in the CDR3. The CDR3 reads CAGGMGERDIQYF. CDR3 DNA sequence: TGTGCCGGGGGCATGGGGGAAAGGGACATTCAGTACTTC.

The chain has TRBV7-9 and TRBJ2-3; 13 bases align to TRBD2. V lost 5 bases to trimming and J lost 4 bases; unmatched junction nucleotides: 6. The CDR3 length is 16 residues. The germline V gene has CDR1 SEHNR and CDR2 FQNEAQ (reference sequence). The CDR3 nucleotides are TGTGCCAGCAGCCCCGGGACTAGCGGGGAGGCAGATACGCAGTATTTT. It encodes CASSPGTSGEADTQYF.

This chain links TRBV7-8 with TRBJ2-1, with D maybe TRBD2 (6 bases). The V gene lost 5 bases and the J gene lost 6 bases, with 26 bases spanning the gap. This CDR3 has 18 amino acids. Germline values: CDR1 SGHVS, CDR2 FQNEAQ. In nucleotides, the CDR3 is TGTGCCAGCAGCATCCCTAGCAGTGGGGGAGGCACGCTCAATGAGCAGTTCTTC. Its translation is CASSIPSSGGGTLNEQFF.

The rearrangement links TRBV18 to TRBJ2-2; a weak D match, TRBD1 (5 bases). Trimming removed 4 bases from V and 5 bases from J, with 8 bases in between. CDR3 size: 13 residues. Per germline, CDR1 KGHSH and CDR2 LQKENI. The CDR3 sequence is CASSQGPTGELFF. The CDR3 DNA reads TGTGCCAGCTCACAGGGGCCGACCGGGGAGCTGTTTTTT.

This chain links TRBV6-1 with TRBJ2-4; 7 bases are a match to TRBD2. Germline V gene lookup returns CDR1 MNHNS and CDR2 SASEGT. The CDR3 has 16 amino acids. The junction had 11 bases not matched to a gene; V was cut back by 3 bases and J by 6 bases. The DNA for the CDR3 is TGTGCCAGCAGTGACCGGGGGGAGAGCGGGGCAAACATTCAGTACTTC. Protein: CASSDRGESGANIQYF.

Ten or more counts support this clone. The rearrangement joins TRBV2 to TRBJ1-5, with TRBD1 identical over 7 bases. Germline V CDR1 and CDR2: SNHLY, FYNNEI. This CDR3 is 12 amino acids long. V lost 6 bases, J lost 11 bases, and 7 bases stayed unmatched. CDR3 nucleotide sequence: TGTGCCAGCAGGGACAGGTTCGGGTCCCAGCATTTT. Translated, it gives CASRDRFGSQHF.

V usage is TRBV24-1 and J usage is TRBJ1-2, with 7 bases that match TRBD1. V was clipped by 4 bases and J by 5 bases; unmatched bases: 3. This CDR3 has 13 amino acids. CDR1 and CDR2 from the germline V gene are KGHDR and SFDVKD. In nucleotides, the CDR3 is TGTGCCACCAGTGACCCGACAGGGTATGGCTACACCTTC. As protein: CATSDPTGYGYTF.